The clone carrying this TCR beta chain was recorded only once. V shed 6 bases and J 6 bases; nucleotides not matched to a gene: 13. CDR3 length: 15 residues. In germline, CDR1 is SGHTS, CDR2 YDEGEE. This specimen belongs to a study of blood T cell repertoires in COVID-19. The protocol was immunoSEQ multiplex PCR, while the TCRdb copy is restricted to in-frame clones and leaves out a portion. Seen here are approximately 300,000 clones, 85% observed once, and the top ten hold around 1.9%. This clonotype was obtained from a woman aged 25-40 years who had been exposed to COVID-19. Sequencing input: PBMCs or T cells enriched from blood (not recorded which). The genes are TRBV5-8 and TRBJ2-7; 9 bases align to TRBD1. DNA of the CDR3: TGTGCCAGCAATATACCGGGACAGGGTATTGGCGAGCAGTACTTC. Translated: CASNIPGQGIGEQYF.